This TCR beta chain was found in a study of response to subunit inactivated influenza vaccine. The CDR3 has 13 amino acids. Trimming stripped 6 bases from V and 2 bases from J, with 8 bases between. Germline CDR1 reads SGHTA; CDR2 reads FQGNSA. This clonotype was detected a few times. TCRdb re-derived calls from the RT-PCR reads in MiXCR, one entry per CDR3 protein. The sample includes just under 550,000 distinct CDR3 sequences, approximately 24% of them seen just once. The same sample was also used in a study of T cells expressing NK-cell markers. As that study records: For TCR beta, cDNA was produced by 5'RACE template switching with UMIs.

This TCR came from a man aged 50 to 59 who received an inactivated influenza vaccine. The source material was CD4+ T cells sorted from PBMCs, sampled 11 to 12 days after vaccination. The rearrangement uses TRBV7-2 and TRBJ2-1; TRBD1 might be the D (5 bases). CDR3 bases: TGTGCCAGCAGACCGGACACCTACAATGAGCAGTTCTTC. Its protein is CASRPDTYNEQFF. The full variable domain, in which reference TRBV7-2 and TRBJ2-1 provide the parts outside the CDR3, is GAGVSQSPSNKVTEKGKDVELRCDPISGHTALYWYRQSLGQGLEFLIYFQGNSAPDKSGLPSDRFSAERTGGSVSTLTIQRTQQEDSAVYLCASRPDTYNEQFFGPGTRLTVL.